These T cell receptor beta chains were read from a single sample in a study of shared clonotypes between healthy human individuals. Clones were read by immunoSEQ multiplex PCR, and TCRdb kept only the in-frame ones, dropping some. The sample contains approximately 1,000,000 clones, about 72% of which appear only once. The sample comprised memory CD4+ T cells from PBMCs. These receptors were taken from a man between 18 and 35 years old in good health. Some clones in this sample may be carry-over from other donors' samples. The CDR3 runs from the conserved cysteine through the conserved F or W. D genes are given only for firm matches. Expanded clones are given a class, and other clones once, few, many or no size at all.

>TRBJ1-1|TRBV6-1|.|.
TGTGCCAGCAGGCAGGGCAGTTTGAACACTGAAGCTTTCTTT
CASRQGSLNTEAFF
>TRBJ2-1|TRBV18|.|.
TGTGCCAGCTCACGGAATATCGACAATGAGCAGTTCTTC
CASSRNIDNEQFF
>TRBJ2-3|TRBV6-1|TRBD2|.
TGTGCCAGCAGTGATCCTAGCGGGCGCACAGATACGCAGTATTTT
CASSDPSGRTDTQYF
>TRBJ2-7|TRBV19|.|.
TGTGCCAGTAGTATCTTGTACAGGGACTACGAGCAGTACTTC
CASSILYRDYEQYF
>TRBJ1-1|TRBV18|.|.
TGTGCCAGCTCACTTTCGGGACGGACCAACACTGAAGCTTTCTTT
CASSLSGRTNTEAFF
>TRBJ2-5|TRBV28|TRBD2|.
TGTGCCGCCGGCGGGGGGGCTCAAGAGACCCAGTACTTC
CAAGGGAQETQYF
>TRBJ2-3|TRBV10-3|.|.
TGTGCCATCAGTGAGGTCGGGCAGCCCACAGATACGCAGTATTTT
CAISEVGQPTDTQYF
>TRBJ1-5|TRBV7-3|.|.
TGTGCCAGCAGCGTAGGTCAGAATCAGCCCCAGCATTTT
CASSVGQNQPQHF
>TRBJ2-3|TRBV5-1|.|.
TGCGCCAGCAGCTTAGAAGGGTTGGATACGCAGTATTTT
CASSLEGLDTQYF
>TRBJ1-5|TRBV28|.|.
TGTGCCAGCAGTTTATTTGTAGGGGGACGGGACGATAGCAATCAGCCCCAGCATTTT
CASSLFVGGRDDSNQPQHF
>TRBJ1-1|TRBV5-1|.|.
TGCGCCAGCAGTCGGGACGCCTTGAACACTGAAGCTTTCTTT
CASSRDALNTEAFF
>TRBJ1-2|TRBV29-1|.|.
TGCAGCGCCCGGGGGGTATCGGGCTATGGCTACACCTTC
CSARGVSGYGYTF
>TRBJ1-5|TRBV28|TRBD1|.
TGTGCCAGCAGTTTCAGCACAGGGGAAAGACCTAATCAGCCCCAGCATTTT
CASSFSTGERPNQPQHF
>TRBJ2-1|TRBV27|TRBD2|.
TGTGCCAGCAGTTTACTCCCCTCGGTGGTAGCGGGAGGGCCGTTGGTTGAGCAGTTCTTC
CASSLLPSVVAGGPLVEQFF
>TRBJ1-1|TRBV19|.|.
TGTGCCAGTAGTATAAGCCTCCTCACTGAAGCTTTCTTT
CASSISLLTEAFF
>TRBJ1-3|TRBV7-2|.|.
TGTGCCAGCAGCCCTGGAAGGCCAGCCTCTGGAAACACCATATATTTT
CASSPGRPASGNTIYF
>TRBJ1-4|TRBV5-1|TRBD1|.
TGCGCCAGCCGACCCCGGGACAGCTTTAATGAAAAACTGTTTTTT
CASRPRDSFNEKLFF
>TRBJ2-2|TRBV27|.|few
TGTGCCAGCAGTCTCAACACCGGGGAGCTGTTTTTT
CASSLNTGELFF
>TRBJ1-1|TRBV25-1|.|.
TGTGCCAGCAGTGGTCCTTCTAACACTGAAGCTTTCTTT
CASSGPSNTEAFF
>TRBJ2-3|TRBV5-1|TRBD1|few
TGCGCCAGCAGCCGGACAGGGGACTTGGCAGATACGCAGTATTTT
CASSRTGDLADTQYF
>TRBJ2-7|TRBV11-2|.|once
TGTGCCAGCAGCTTATTGGGACCCCCTAGGCACGAGCAGTACTTC
CASSLLGPPRHEQYF
>TRBJ1-1|TRBV7-2|.|.
TGTGCCAGCAGCCCGGGGACGGCAAACACTGAAGCTTTCTTT
CASSPGTANTEAFF
>TRBJ1-5|TRBV28|.|.
TGTGCCAGCAGGGGACCCGCACAGGGTAGGCATTTT
CASRGPAQGRHF
>TRBJ1-4|TRBV7-2|.|.
TGTGCCAGCAGCTTATTGTGGCAGGGAGGCGAAAAACTGTTTTTT
CASSLLWQGGEKLFF
>TRBJ2-7|TRBV28|.|.
TGTGCCAGCAGGGCCGCGACAGGAGGATCCTACGAGCAGTACTTC
CASRAATGGSYEQYF
>TRBJ2-2|TRBV11-2|.|.
TGTGCCAGCAGCCCCTGGGCGGATAGCACCGGGGAGCTGTTTTTT
CASSPWADSTGELFF
>TRBJ2-5|TRBV5-6|TRBD1|.
TGTGCCAGCAGCACCCGTCAGGGGGCGCGAGAGACCCAGTACTTC
CASSTRQGARETQYF
>TRBJ2-3|TRBV2|.|.
TGTGCCAGCAGCGCGGGTTCCCGCACAGATACGCAGTATTTT
CASSAGSRTDTQYF
>TRBJ2-2|TRBV6-4|TRBD2|many
TGTGCCAGCAGCCCCTATAGCGGGGGAGCGAACACCGGGGAGCTGTTTTTT
CASSPYSGGANTGELFF
>TRBJ2-5|TRBV5-1|TRBD1|.
TGCGCCAGCAGCTTGGCCACAGGGGGGATGGAGGAGACCCAGTACTTC
CASSLATGGMEETQYF
>TRBJ2-5|TRBV28|TRBD2|.
TGTGCCAGCAGTTTACCCTCTAGCGGGACTGACCTCCAGTACTTC
CASSLPSSGTDLQYF
>TRBJ1-3|TRBV28|.|few
TGTGCCAGCAGTTTAAGCTCTGGAAACACCATATATTTT
CASSLSSGNTIYF
>TRBJ2-7|TRBV5-6|.|.
TGTGCCAGCAGCTTCAGGACAGCCTACTACGAGCAGTACTTC
CASSFRTAYYEQYF
>TRBJ1-5|TRBV11-1|.|.
TGTGCCAGCAGTCGAACAGGGAATCAGCCCCAGCATTTT
CASSRTGNQPQHF
>TRBJ1-4|TRBV30|.|.
TGTGCCTGGAGCCAACTGGGGGGCTCACCTAATGAAAAACTGTTTTTT
CAWSQLGGSPNEKLFF
>TRBJ2-2|TRBV2|.|.
TGTGCCAGCACGGGACAGAACACCGGGGAGCTGTTTTTT
CASTGQNTGELFF